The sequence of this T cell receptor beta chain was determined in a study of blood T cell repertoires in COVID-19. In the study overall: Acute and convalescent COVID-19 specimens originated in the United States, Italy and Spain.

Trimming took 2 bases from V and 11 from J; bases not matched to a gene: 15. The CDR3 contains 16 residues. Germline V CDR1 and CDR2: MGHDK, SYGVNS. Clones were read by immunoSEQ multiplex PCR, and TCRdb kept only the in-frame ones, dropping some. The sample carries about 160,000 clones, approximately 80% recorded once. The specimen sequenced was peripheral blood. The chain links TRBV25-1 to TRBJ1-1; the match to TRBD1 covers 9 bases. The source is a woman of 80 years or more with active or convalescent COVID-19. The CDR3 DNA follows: TGTGCCAGCAGTGAAACCACTGACCGGGACAGGGTGTACGCTTTCTTT. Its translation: CASSETTDRDRVYAFF. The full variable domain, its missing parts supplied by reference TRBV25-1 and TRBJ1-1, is EADIYQTPRYLVIGTGKKITLECSQTMGHDKMYWYQQDPGMELHLIHYSYGVNSTEKGDLSSESTVSRIRTEHFPLTLESARPSHTSQYLCASSETTDRDRVYAFFGQGTRLTVV.